The 17 T cell receptor beta chains in this list originate from one sample, sequenced in a study of radiation and T cells in renal cell carcinoma (dated by TCRdb to between 2020 and 2021). The sample's time point, from its label and the paper: blood 2 weeks post-SBRT. According to the study, the label for this sample's treatment or condition signals: 15 Gy SBRT to primary tumor, nephrectomy 4 weeks later. Receptors were amplified or captured by the immunoSEQ multiplex PCR assay. TCRdb re-hosts the immuneACCESS table, in-frame sequences only. Its copies lack some clones; in the studies checked, an unresolved V gene accounts for under half of them, and the cause for the rest is not known. The sample includes about 120,000 clones, with around 85% observed a single time. The ten largest clones take up roughly 5.9% of the sample. The specimen was blood, collected from a patient whose treatment included radiotherapy and nephrectomy. Receptor source: a man in his forties or fifties with renal cell carcinoma.

The chain uses TRBV19 and TRBJ1-3; D gene unclear. This CDR3 comprises 14 residues. V was clipped by 7 bases and J by 0 bases, with 10 bases between them. Germline CDR1 and CDR2: LNHDA and SQIVND (reference sequence). The DNA for the CDR3 is TGTGCCAGTATGGACGGAAGCTCTGGAAACACCATATATTTT. Amino acids: CASMDGSSGNTIYF.

The rearrangement uses TRBV28 and TRBJ2-7; weak D call: TRBD1 (6 bases). The CDR3 extends over 15 amino acids. Trimming took off 4 bases at V and 0 bases at J, with 13 bases between the two ends. From germline, CDR1 is MDHEN and CDR2 SYDVKM. The CDR3 spells CASSYRDINSYEQYF. Written as DNA, the CDR3 is TGTGCCAGCAGTTACCGGGACATCAACTCCTACGAGCAGTACTTC.

The gene calls are TRBV27 and TRBJ1-5; D is ambiguous. CDR1 and CDR2 (germline): MNHEY, SMNVEV (reference sequence). This CDR3 spans 13 amino acids. The V end was cut by 5 bases, the J end by 4 bases, with 9 bases between. The CDR3 coding sequence is TGTGCCAGCAGTATTCTCATTAATCAGCCCCAGCATTTT. The encoded protein is CASSILINQPQHF.

The CDR3 bases are TGTGCCAGTAGTACCCAGCCCGGATATGGCTACACCTTC. Protein sequence: CASSTQPGYGYTF. This chain joins TRBV19 and TRBJ1-2; D gene unclear. The CDR3 totals 13 residues. The germline V gene has CDR1 LNHDA and CDR2 SQIVND (reference sequence). V lost 4 bases, J lost 5 bases, and 11 bases lay in between.

This clone was counted between two and nine times. The rearrangement links TRBV4-1 to TRBJ1-2; 7 bases are shared with TRBD1. There are 14 residues in the CDR3. The germline V gene has CDR1 MGHRA and CDR2 YSYEKL. V lost 3 bases to trimming and J lost 4 bases; unmatched junction nucleotides: 5. The CDR3 reads CASSQKTGTYGYTF. CDR3 DNA sequence: TGCGCCAGCAGCCAGAAGACAGGGACCTATGGCTACACCTTC.

V gene TRBV5-1 combines with J gene TRBJ2-2, with D unresolved. V was shortened by 2 bases and J by 2 bases, with 13 bases between the two germline ends. The CDR3 has 16 residues. Germline V CDR1 and CDR2: SGHRS, YFSETQ. CDR3 loop: CASSLLTGLNTGELFF. The CDR3 DNA reads as TGCGCCAGCAGCTTACTGACGGGTCTTAACACCGGGGAGCTGTTTTTT.

This clone was seen just once. The V call is TRBV7-2, the J call TRBJ2-4; 9 nucleotides match TRBD1. Per germline, CDR1 SGHTA and CDR2 FQGNSA. There are 17 residues in the CDR3. Trimming took 2 bases from V and 3 from J; bases not matched to a gene: 8. The CDR3 sequence is CASSLPTGGEGKNIQYF. The CDR3 DNA is TGTGCCAGCAGCTTACCAACAGGGGGCGAGGGCAAAAACATTCAGTACTTC.

Details on this clone: The same CDR3 arises from other DNA sequences in this sample as well. This chain connects TRBV30 to TRBJ1-2; D is uncertain. From germline, CDR1 is GTSNPN and CDR2 SVGIG (reference sequence). V lost 0 bases, J lost 4 bases, and 15 bases lay in between. CDR3 length equals 15 residues. Here the CDR3 DNA reads TGTGCCTGGAGTGTAGATCGGGCACCGGGCTATGGCTACACCTTC. Translating it yields CAWSVDRAPGYGYTF.

A few counts support this clone. The rearrangement links TRBV7-3 to TRBJ2-5; tentative D call: TRBD2 (5 bases). Germline V gene lookup returns CDR1 SGHTA and CDR2 FQGTGA. This CDR3 contains 14 residues. Trimming pared 5 bases from V and 2 bases from J, leaving 12 bases between. CDR3 nucleotide sequence: TGTGCCAGCAGCCCAACTGGACTGCAAGAGACCCAGTACTTC. It translates to CASSPTGLQETQYF.

The sample holds a few counts of this clone. The chain links TRBV7-9 to TRBJ1-1; D is unclear. In germline, CDR1 is SEHNR, CDR2 FQNEAQ (reference sequence). Trimming pared 3 bases from V and 0 bases from J, leaving 11 bases between. CDR3 length: 15 amino acids. The CDR3 here is CASSFNPGVNTEAFF. In DNA form, the CDR3 reads TGTGCCAGCAGCTTTAACCCCGGGGTGAACACTGAAGCTTTCTTT.

In nucleotides, the CDR3 is TGTGCCAGCAGCTTAATGGTTCTTGGGGATGGCTACACCTTC. Translation: CASSLMVLGDGYTF. This chain connects TRBV5-5 to TRBJ1-2; no reliable D call. Germline CDR1 reads SGHKS; CDR2 reads YYEKEE (reference sequence). This CDR3 has 14 amino acids. Trimming cost V 2 bases and J 6 bases, with 14 bases left between them.

This clone was seen once. The CDR3 nucleotides read TGCGCCAGCTTCAGTACTGTGGGTGGACGAGGGGATACGCAGTATTTT. It is translated as CASFSTVGGRGDTQYF. V is TRBV5-1 and J is TRBJ2-3; TRBD2 might be the D (5 bases). With 7 bases removed from V and 6 bases from J, the gap between germline ends came to 24 bases. There are 16 residues in the CDR3. CDR1 is SGHRS, CDR2 YFSETQ, per germline.

The chain combines TRBV25-1 with TRBJ1-2; 8 positions agree with TRBD1. Trimming cost V 4 bases and J 8 bases; bases outside gene matches: 9. CDR3 length: 14 residues. Germline loops: CDR1 MGHDK, CDR2 SYGVNS. As DNA, the CDR3 is TGTGCCAGCAGTGTTCAGGGGGCAGCGAGCGGCTACACCTTC. As protein: CASSVQGAASGYTF.

In its sample, this clone ranks as medium-sized. The V call is TRBV2, the J call TRBJ1-1; D uncertain. V shed 4 bases and J shed 7 bases, with 13 bases lying between them. The CDR3 covers 13 residues. The germline CDR1 and CDR2 sequences are SNHLY and FYNNEI. In DNA, the CDR3 is TGTGCCAGCAGTGGGACGGAGGACGGTGAAGCTTTCTTT. Its protein is CASSGTEDGEAFF.

The chain employs TRBV11-2 and TRBJ2-1; 9 bases are a match to TRBD2. The germline V gene encodes CDR1 SGHAT and CDR2 FQNNGV. CDR3 size: 15 residues. J was trimmed by 8 bases and V by 0 bases; bases with no gene match: 5. The CDR3 nucleotides read TGTGCCAGCAGCTTAGATAGCGGGAGTATGTATGAGCAGTTCTTC. This translates into CASSLDSGSMYEQFF.

The chain recombines TRBV5-4 with TRBJ2-7; tentative D call: TRBD1 (5 bases). This CDR3 has 13 residues. Trimming removed 4 bases from V and 9 bases from J, with 17 bases in between. The germline V gene encodes CDR1 SGHNT and CDR2 YYREEE (reference sequence). DNA for the CDR3: TGTGCCAGCAGCCGGACGGACACCCGTGGGCAGTACTTC. This sequence encodes CASSRTDTRGQYF.

The J gene is TRBJ2-1, the V gene TRBV6-5; D possibly corresponds to TRBD2 (6 bases). Germline lookup yields CDR1 MNHEY and CDR2 SVGAGI. V was cut by 7 bases and J by 3 bases, with 13 bases left in between. The CDR3 covers 14 residues. CDR3 DNA: TGTGCCAGCAAACCTGCGGGACTCTACAATGAGCAGTTCTTC. As protein: CASKPAGLYNEQFF.